The 20 T cell receptor beta chains reported below all come from one sample, sequenced in a study of T cells in Graves' hyperthyroidism and ophthalmopathy. RNA transcripts gave rise to amplified TCR beta CDR3 regions. HTBI primers were the set used in a first-round RT-PCR of the TCR CDR3. TCRdb reanalysed the multiplex PCR reads using MiXCR and keeps one entry per CDR3 protein. The sample shows hundreds of thousands of distinct CDR3 sequences, around 15% of them seen only once. Sequenced input: blood. These receptors all stem from a woman aged 18-30 years with Graves' hyperthyroidism.

At least ten counts were recorded for this clonotype. The chain couples TRBV6-1 to TRBJ2-1, with 9 bases matching TRBD2. The CDR3 consists of 15 residues. From germline, CDR1 is MNHNS and CDR2 SASEGT. Germline trimming cut 6 bases from V and 6 bases from J; bases unmatched to any gene: 9. This CDR3 reads CASRAPSGNLNEQFF. The CDR3 DNA reads as TGTGCCAGCAGGGCTCCTAGCGGGAATCTCAATGAGCAGTTCTTC.

This clonotype was detected ten times or more. V and J are TRBV6-2 or TRBV6-3 and TRBJ2-1; 7 nucleotides match TRBD1. V dropped 4 bases and J dropped 5; count of bases not matched to a gene: 8. The CDR3 sequence is 15 residues long. Germline assignment: CDR1 MNHEY and CDR2 SVGEGT. CDR3 region: CASSSRDSLHNEQFF. For the CDR3, the DNA is TGTGCCAGCAGTTCCCGGGACAGCCTTCACAATGAGCAGTTCTTC.

This clonotype has more than one count but fewer than ten. The chain joins TRBV29-1 to TRBJ2-1; D might be TRBD2 (5 bases). CDR3 size: 16 residues. CDR1 is SQVTM, CDR2 ANQGSEA, per germline. Written as DNA, the CDR3 is TGCAGAGGTCATTGGGGTCGGTGGAGGTCCTACAATGAGCAGTTCTTC. Amino acids: CRGHWGRWRSYNEQFF.

This clonotype was observed a few times. The V and J genes are TRBV5-8 and TRBJ2-2, with 10 nucleotides matching TRBD1. Germline CDR1 reads SGHTS; CDR2 reads YDEGEE. V gave up 4 bases and J gave up 1 base; unmatched junction bases: 7. There are 17 residues in the CDR3. The CDR3 region is CASSPRTGGLNTGELFF. In DNA, the CDR3 is TGTGCCAGCAGCCCCCGGACAGGGGGATTGAACACCGGGGAGCTGTTTTTT.

Many counts were recorded for this clonotype. The V call is TRBV24-1, the J call TRBJ1-2, with TRBD1 identical over 9 bases. J lost 8 bases, V lost 3 bases, and 9 bases had no gene match. Germline V gene lookup returns CDR1 KGHDR and CDR2 SFDVKD. CDR3 size: 15 residues. CDR3 bases: TGTGCCACCAGTGATCCAAGACAGGGGGTTCGCGGCTACACCTTC. This gives the protein CATSDPRQGVRGYTF.

In its sample, this clonotype was seen many times. This chain joins TRBV20-1 and TRBJ2-7; perhaps TRBD1 as D (7 bases). Trimming removed 0 bases from V and 2 bases from J, with 14 bases in between. Germline lookup yields CDR1 DFQATT and CDR2 SNEGSKA (reference sequence). The CDR3 sequence is 15 residues long. CDR3 in amino acids: CSARDRGTATYEQYF. DNA for the CDR3: TGCAGTGCTAGAGATCGGGGGACAGCAACCTACGAGCAGTACTTC.

The chain links TRBV7-9 to TRBJ1-2; D not resolved. Germline CDR1 and CDR2: SEHNR and FQNEAQ (reference sequence). The V gene lost 0 bases and the J gene lost 8 bases, with 16 bases spanning the gap. CDR3 length: 15 residues. The chain's CDR3 is CASSLASPGPDGYTF. The CDR3 DNA sequence: TGTGCCAGCAGCTTAGCGAGTCCAGGACCCGACGGCTACACCTTC.

The rearrangement uses TRBV30 and TRBJ2-1, with 10 bases lining up with TRBD2. V dropped 0 bases and J dropped 7; count of bases not matched to a gene: 9. Germline CDR1 GTSNPN, CDR2 SVGIG (reference sequence). This CDR3 is built from 16 residues. In nucleotides, the CDR3 is TGTGCCTGGAGTGTACCGTCTAGCGGGAGTAGTAATGAGCAGTTCTTC. The encoded protein is CAWSVPSSGSSNEQFF.

Points on this clonotype: A much larger clonotype is one base distant, so this may be a read error. The chain combines TRBV12-3 or TRBV12-4 with TRBJ1-3; no reliable D call. The length of the CDR3 is 15 residues. V gave up 5 bases and J gave up 0 bases, with 11 bases separating them. DNA of the CDR3: TGTGCCAGCAGTGTATGGTCAGCCTCTGGAAACACCATATATTTT. Translated, it gives CASSVWSASGNTIYF.

This clonotype has only a few counts. J is TRBJ1-2 and V is TRBV18, with TRBD1 matching 7 bases. CDR3 length: 13 amino acids. CDR1 is KGHSH and CDR2 is LQKENI in the germline V gene. V trimming: 4 bases; J trimming: 4 bases; junction bases outside the gene matches: 3. CDR3 sequence (DNA): TGTGCCAGCTCACAACAGGGGCCCTATGGCTACACCTTC. Amino acids: CASSQQGPYGYTF.

This clonotype has only a few counts. Mismatch with germline at one junction end may stem from a read error. The genes are TRBV7-2 and TRBJ2-1, with D possibly being TRBD2 (6 bases). Germline assignment: CDR1 SGHTA and CDR2 FQGNSA. The CDR3 length is 14 residues. As DNA, the CDR3 is TGTGTCAGCAGCTCCGGGACTCTAAGCAATGAGCAGTTCTTC. This gives the protein CVSSSGTLSNEQFF.

Comments on this clonotype: Since a much larger clone is just one base distant, this may be a read error. The chain carries TRBV20-1 and TRBJ1-1; D is undetermined. The CDR3 has 15 amino acids. The V end lost 7 bases, the J end lost 7 bases, and 25 bases lay between the germline ends. Germline assignment: CDR1 DFQATT and CDR2 SNEGSKA (reference sequence). Here the CDR3 reads CSVNPLTLRAHEAFF. Written as DNA, the CDR3 is TGCAGTGTCAACCCTCTGACCCTTCGCGCACATGAAGCTTTCTTT.

The table lists this clonotype with many counts. The V and J genes are TRBV2 and TRBJ2-7; D not certain. This CDR3 comprises 14 residues. Germline lookup yields CDR1 SNHLY and CDR2 FYNNEI. Trimming left V 4 bases short and J 2 bases short, with 12 bases between. CDR3 loop: CASSGHPRPYEQYF. The CDR3 DNA reads as TGTGCCAGCAGTGGGCACCCCCGCCCCTACGAGCAGTACTTC.

This clonotype was seen ten or more times. This sequence joins TRBV10-3 and TRBJ2-7; perhaps TRBD2 as D (6 bases). Germline values: CDR1 ENHRY, CDR2 SYGVKD. Trimming stripped 0 bases from V and 6 bases from J, with 15 bases between. The CDR3 spans 15 residues. The DNA of the CDR3 is TGTGCCATCAGTGAGTCGACGAGACTAGAGGCCGAGCAGTACTTC. Encoded protein: CAISESTRLEAEQYF.

The chain combines TRBV3-1 with TRBJ1-5; 8 nucleotides match TRBD1. Germline V CDR1 and CDR2: LGHDT, YNNKEL (reference sequence). CDR3 length: 14 amino acids. Losses at the gene ends were 3 bases for V and 9 bases for J; bases not matched to a gene: 7. CDR3 nucleotide sequence: TGTGCCAGCAGCCAGGGGACAGGTTCTGGGCCCCAGCATTTT. Encoded protein: CASSQGTGSGPQHF.

This clonotype was detected only a few times. This chain links TRBV9 with TRBJ2-7; unclear D gene. This CDR3 spans 14 amino acids. Trimming pared 1 base from V and 6 bases from J, leaving 14 bases between. CDR1 is SGDLS, CDR2 YYNGEE, per germline. CDR3 bases: TGTGCCAGCAGCGTATTTCCCCAGTCAGGCGAGCAGTACTTC. This translates into CASSVFPQSGEQYF.

The genes are TRBV5-4 and TRBJ2-3, with D possibly matching TRBD1 (5 bases). The CDR3 is made up of 16 amino acids. CDR1 is SGHNT, CDR2 YYREEE, per germline (reference sequence). The V and J ends lost 0 bases and 0 bases respectively, with 11 bases between them. The CDR3 spells CASSLGAGHSTDTQYF. The CDR3 DNA sequence: TGTGCCAGCAGCTTGGGGGCAGGGCATAGCACAGATACGCAGTATTTT.

This clonotype occurred a few times. The rearrangement uses TRBV20-1 and TRBJ1-4; D gene ambiguous. From germline, CDR1 is DFQATT and CDR2 SNEGSKA (reference sequence). V was cut by 3 bases and J by 0 bases, with 8 bases left in between. The CDR3 consists of 14 residues. The CDR3 region has the DNA TGCAGTGCTAGTCGACACGCAACTAATGAAAAACTGTTTTTT. Protein: CSASRHATNEKLFF.

The chain links TRBV25-1 to TRBJ2-3; 7 positions agree with TRBD2. The CDR3 covers 14 residues. Germline V CDR1 and CDR2: MGHDK, SYGVNS. V dropped 8 bases and J dropped 1; count of bases not matched to a gene: 6. The CDR3 protein is CASVRGGGTDTQYF. In nucleotides, the CDR3 is TGTGCCAGCGTGCGCGGGGGTGGCACAGATACGCAGTATTTT.

V usage is TRBV10-3 and J usage is TRBJ2-5; the match to TRBD1 covers 7 bases. V was pared by 3 bases and J by 2 bases, with 6 bases of the junction left unmatched. CDR1 ENHRY and CDR2 SYGVKD come from the germline V gene. There are 15 residues in the CDR3. Here the CDR3 DNA reads TGTGCCATCAGTGACCCAGGGGGACAGCAAGAGACCCAGTACTTC. Encoded protein: CAISDPGGQQETQYF.